The clone carrying this TCR beta chain came up many times. Its antigen is as yet unknown. This sample stems from a study of T-cell reconstitution after alpha-beta-depleted transplantation in children. The study, taken as a whole, reports: By one year post-transplant, T-cell counts and diversity largely arose from T cells that were newly produced. From surviving recipient T cells and thymic progenitors came the high day-60 TCRbeta diversity observed in some patients. About two months after transplant, alpha-beta T cells reportedly came from several hundred expanded graft clones.

Preparation of the TCRbeta library involved a method that used unique molecular identifiers. TCRdb re-analysed the PCR reads in MiXCR, keeping a single row per CDR3 protein. The data contain about 3,800 distinct CDR3 sequences, approximately 9.1% of them singletons. CDR3 length: 14 amino acids. Germline V CDR1 and CDR2: SEHNR, FQNEAQ (reference sequence). The V end lost 10 bases, the J end lost 2 bases, and 15 bases lay between the germline ends. The V call is TRBV7-9, the J call TRBJ2-1; D is undetermined. Sequencing was performed on PBMCs, mostly from graft donor cells, taken 180 days after TCRalphabeta/CD19-depleted stem cell transplant. The clonotype originates from a male patient aged 2 to 9 who had a stem cell transplant for acute lymphoblastic leukemia, so the T cells may come from the graft donor. CDR3 protein: CAIALTRPYNEQFF. The CDR3 DNA sequence: TGTGCCATCGCGTTGACCCGTCCCTACAATGAGCAGTTCTTC. The entire variable domain, with the rest obtained from reference TRBV7-9 and TRBJ2-1, is as follows: DTGVSQNPRHKITKRGQNVTFRCDPISEHNRLYWYRQTLGQGPEFLTYFQNEAQLEKSRLLSDRFSAERPKGSFSTLEIQRTEQGDSAMYLCAIALTRPYNEQFFGPGTRLTVL.